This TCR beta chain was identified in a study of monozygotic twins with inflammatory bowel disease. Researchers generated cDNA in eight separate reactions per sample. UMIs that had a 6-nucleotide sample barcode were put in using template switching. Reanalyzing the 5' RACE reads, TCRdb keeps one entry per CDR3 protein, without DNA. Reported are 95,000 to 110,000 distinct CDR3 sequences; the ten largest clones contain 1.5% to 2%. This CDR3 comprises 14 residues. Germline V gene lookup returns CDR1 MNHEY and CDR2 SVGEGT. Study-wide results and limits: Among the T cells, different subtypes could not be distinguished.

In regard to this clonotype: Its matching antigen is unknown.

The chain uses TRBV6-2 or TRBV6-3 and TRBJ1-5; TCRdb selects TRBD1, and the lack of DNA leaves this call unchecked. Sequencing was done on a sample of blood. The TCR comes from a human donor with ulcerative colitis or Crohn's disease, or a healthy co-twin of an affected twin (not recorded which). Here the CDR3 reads CASSYSAGSQPQHF.